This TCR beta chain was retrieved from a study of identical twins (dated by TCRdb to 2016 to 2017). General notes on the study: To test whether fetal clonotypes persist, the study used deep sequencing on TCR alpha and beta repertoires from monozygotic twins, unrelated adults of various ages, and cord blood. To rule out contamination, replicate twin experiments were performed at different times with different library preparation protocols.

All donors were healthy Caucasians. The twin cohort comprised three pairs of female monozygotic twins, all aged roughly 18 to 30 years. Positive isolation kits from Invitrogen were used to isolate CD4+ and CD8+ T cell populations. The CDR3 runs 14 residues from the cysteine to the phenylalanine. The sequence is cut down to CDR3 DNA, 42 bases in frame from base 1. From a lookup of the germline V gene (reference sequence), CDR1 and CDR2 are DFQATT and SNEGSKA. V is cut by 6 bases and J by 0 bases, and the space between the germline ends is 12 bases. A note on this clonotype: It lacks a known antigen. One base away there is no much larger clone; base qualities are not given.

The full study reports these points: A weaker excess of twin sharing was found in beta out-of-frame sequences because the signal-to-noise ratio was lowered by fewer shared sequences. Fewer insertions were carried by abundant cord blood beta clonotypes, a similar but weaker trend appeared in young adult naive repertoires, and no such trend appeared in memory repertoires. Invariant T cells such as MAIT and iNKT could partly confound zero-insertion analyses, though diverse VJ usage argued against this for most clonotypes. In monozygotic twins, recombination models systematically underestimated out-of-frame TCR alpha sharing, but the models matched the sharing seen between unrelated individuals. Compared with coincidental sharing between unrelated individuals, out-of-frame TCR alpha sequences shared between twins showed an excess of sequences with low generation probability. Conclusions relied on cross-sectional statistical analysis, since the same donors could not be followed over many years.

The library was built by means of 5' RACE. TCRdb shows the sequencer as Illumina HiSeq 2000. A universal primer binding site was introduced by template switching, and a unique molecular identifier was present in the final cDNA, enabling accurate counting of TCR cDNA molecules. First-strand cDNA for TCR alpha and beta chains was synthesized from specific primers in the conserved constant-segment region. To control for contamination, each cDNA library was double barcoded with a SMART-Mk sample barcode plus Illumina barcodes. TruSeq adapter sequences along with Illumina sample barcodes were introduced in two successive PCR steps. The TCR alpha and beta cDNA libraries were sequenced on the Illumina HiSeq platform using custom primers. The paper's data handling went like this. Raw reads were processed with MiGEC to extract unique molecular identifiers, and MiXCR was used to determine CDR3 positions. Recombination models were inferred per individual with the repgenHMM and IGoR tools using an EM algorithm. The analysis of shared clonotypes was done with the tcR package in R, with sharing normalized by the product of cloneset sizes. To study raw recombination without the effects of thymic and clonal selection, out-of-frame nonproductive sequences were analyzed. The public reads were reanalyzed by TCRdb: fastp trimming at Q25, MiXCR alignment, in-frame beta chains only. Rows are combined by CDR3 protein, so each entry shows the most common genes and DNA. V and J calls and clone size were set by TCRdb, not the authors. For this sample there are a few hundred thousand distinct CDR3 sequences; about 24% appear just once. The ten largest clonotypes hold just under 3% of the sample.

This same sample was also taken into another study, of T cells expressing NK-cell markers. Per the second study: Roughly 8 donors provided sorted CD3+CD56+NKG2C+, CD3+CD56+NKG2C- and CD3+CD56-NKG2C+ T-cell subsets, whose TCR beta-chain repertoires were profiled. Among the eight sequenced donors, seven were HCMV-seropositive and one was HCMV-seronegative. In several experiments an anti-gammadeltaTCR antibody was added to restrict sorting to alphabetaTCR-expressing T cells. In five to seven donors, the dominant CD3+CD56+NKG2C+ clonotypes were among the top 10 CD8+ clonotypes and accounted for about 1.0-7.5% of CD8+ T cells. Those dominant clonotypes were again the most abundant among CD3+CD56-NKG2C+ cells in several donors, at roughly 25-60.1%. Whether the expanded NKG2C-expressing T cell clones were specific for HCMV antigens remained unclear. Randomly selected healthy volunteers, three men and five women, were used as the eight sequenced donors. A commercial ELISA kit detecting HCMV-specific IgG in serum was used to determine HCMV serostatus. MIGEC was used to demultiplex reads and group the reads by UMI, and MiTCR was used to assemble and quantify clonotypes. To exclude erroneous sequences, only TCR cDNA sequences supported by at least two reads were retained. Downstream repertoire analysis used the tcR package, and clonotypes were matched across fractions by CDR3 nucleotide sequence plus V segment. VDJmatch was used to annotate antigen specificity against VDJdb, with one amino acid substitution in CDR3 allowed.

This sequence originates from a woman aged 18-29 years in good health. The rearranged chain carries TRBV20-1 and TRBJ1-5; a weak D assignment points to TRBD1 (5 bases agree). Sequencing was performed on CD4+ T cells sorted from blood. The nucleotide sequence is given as TGCAGTGCCAAGGGACGGTCTAGCAATCAGCCCCAGCATTTT. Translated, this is CSAKGRSSNQPQHF.